One sample yielded the 7 T cell receptor beta chains listed below, sequenced in a study of OX40 agonist ivuxolimab in advanced cancers. The data were produced by immunoSEQ multiplex PCR, yet TCRdb's version contains in-frame clones alone and is incomplete. Altogether 30,000 to 45,000 clones are present, 82% being singletons, with the ten largest covering about 2%. This specimen was CD4+ or CD8+ T cells sorted from blood, taken in a trial of the OX40 agonist ivuxolimab. The receptors were gathered from an adult with an advanced solid tumor such as melanoma, head and neck, liver or kidney cancer.

The V and J genes are TRBV18 and TRBJ2-5; 15 positions match TRBD2. Germline V gene data show CDR1 as KGHSH and CDR2 as LQKENI. This CDR3 contains 17 residues. The V gene end was trimmed by 2 bases and the J gene end by 2 bases; junction bases not matched to a gene: 3. The CDR3 nucleotides read TGTGCCAGCTCACCAAGGGGACTAGCGGGGGGACAAGAGACCCAGTACTTC. This encodes CASSPRGLAGGQETQYF.

J is TRBJ2-2 and V is TRBV6-5, with 8 bases identical to TRBD2. After removal of 10 bases from V and 5 bases from J, the junction contained 6 bases not matched to a gene. Germline V CDR1 and CDR2: MNHEY, SVGAGI. This CDR3 comprises 13 residues. The CDR3, as DNA: TGTGCCATCGGGACTAGTTGGACCGGGGAGCTGTTTTTT. This sequence encodes CAIGTSWTGELFF.

This clone was detected once. Germline is not matched at one junction end, which may reflect a read error. The J gene is TRBJ1-5, the V gene TRBV5-4; D is uncertain. The germline V gene has CDR1 SGHNT and CDR2 YYREEE (reference sequence). This CDR3 has 15 amino acids. This chain's CDR3 is CASSLADRRNQPQHF. Here the CDR3 DNA reads TGTGCCAGCAGTTTGGCAGACCGGCGCAATCAGCCCCAGCATTTT.

J is TRBJ1-1 and V is TRBV6-6; no clear D. The V gene's germline CDR1 is MNHNY and CDR2 SVGAGI (reference sequence). The ends were cut back, 4 bases at V and 0 bases at J, with 6 bases in the middle. The CDR3 covers 13 residues. CDR3 nucleotides: TGTGCCAGCAGTTTATACATGAACACTGAAGCTTTCTTT. It codes for CASSLYMNTEAFF.

This clone was counted between two and nine times. The chain employs TRBV2 and TRBJ2-6; 7 bases map to TRBD1. Germline V gene sequence: CDR1 SNHLY, CDR2 FYNNEI. This CDR3 has 17 residues. V dropped 6 bases and J dropped 2; count of bases not matched to a gene: 10. CDR3 sequence (DNA): TGTGCCAGCAGCTGGGGCAGGGGGTCCCCTGGGGCCAACGTCCTGACTTTC. As protein: CASSWGRGSPGANVLTF.

The CDR3 loop reads CASSPDRGFGTDTQYF. The CDR3 DNA is TGTGCCAGCTCACCGGACAGGGGATTTGGGACAGATACGCAGTATTTT. This sequence joins TRBV18 and TRBJ2-3; 9 bases fit TRBD1. This CDR3 contains 16 residues. V dropped 3 bases and J dropped 3; count of bases not matched to a gene: 7. The germline V gene encodes CDR1 KGHSH and CDR2 LQKENI.

The CDR3 nucleotides are TGCGCCAGCAGCCCCGGTTACACAGGCGGGATGAACACTGAAGCTTTCTTT. This sequence encodes CASSPGYTGGMNTEAFF. The chain recombines TRBV5-1 with TRBJ1-1, with D tentatively TRBD1 (5 bases). CDR3 length: 17 residues. The germline V gene has CDR1 SGHRS and CDR2 YFSETQ. V gave up 4 bases and J gave up 0 bases, with 19 bases separating them.